This TCR beta chain originates from a study of early T cells in non-severe SARS-CoV-2 infection. For the study at large: Chains stayed unpaired after sequencing of bulk RNA from unsorted whole blood.

Broader study findings: Private and CD4 specificities were missed by VDJdb matching, which favored anti-spike CD8 responses.

The TCR library protocol attached unique molecular identifiers to the individual cDNA molecules. Each CDR3 protein gets one entry after TCRdb re-called the 5' RACE reads with MiXCR. The table includes 60,000 to 70,000 distinct CDR3 sequences, 5.9% detected once. In regard to this clonotype: Its specificity is not known.

Trimming removed 2 bases at V and 5 bases at J, with 9 bases between. This CDR3 comprises 13 residues. Germline CDR1 WSHSY, CDR2 SAAADI. The genes are TRBV10-2 and TRBJ2-5; D is uncertain. Sequencing used whole blood, obtained at baseline. This clonotype originated in an adult who was a healthcare worker with PCR-confirmed SARS-CoV-2 infection or an uninfected control (not recorded which). The CDR3 nucleotides are TGCGCCAGCAGTGAGCAACGGCTGGAGACCCAGTACTTC. Translated: CASSEQRLETQYF.